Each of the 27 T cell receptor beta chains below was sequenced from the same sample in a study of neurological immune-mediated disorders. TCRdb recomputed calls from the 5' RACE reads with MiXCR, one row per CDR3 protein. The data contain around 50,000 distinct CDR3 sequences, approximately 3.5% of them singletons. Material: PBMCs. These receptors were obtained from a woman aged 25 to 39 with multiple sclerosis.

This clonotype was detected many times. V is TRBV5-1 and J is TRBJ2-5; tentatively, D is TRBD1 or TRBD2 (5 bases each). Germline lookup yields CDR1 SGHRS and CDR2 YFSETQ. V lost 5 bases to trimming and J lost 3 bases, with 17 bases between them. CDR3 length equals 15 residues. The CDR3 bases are TGCGCCAGCAGTCAGGCCGGGACCCGAGAAGAGACCCAGTACTTC. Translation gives CASSQAGTREETQYF.

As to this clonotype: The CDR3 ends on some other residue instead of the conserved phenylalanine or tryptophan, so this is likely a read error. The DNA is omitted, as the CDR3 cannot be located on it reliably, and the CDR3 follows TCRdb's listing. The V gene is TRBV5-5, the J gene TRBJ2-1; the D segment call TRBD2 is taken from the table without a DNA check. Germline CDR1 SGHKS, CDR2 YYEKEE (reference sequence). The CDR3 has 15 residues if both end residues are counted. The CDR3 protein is CASITDWSSYNEQFY.

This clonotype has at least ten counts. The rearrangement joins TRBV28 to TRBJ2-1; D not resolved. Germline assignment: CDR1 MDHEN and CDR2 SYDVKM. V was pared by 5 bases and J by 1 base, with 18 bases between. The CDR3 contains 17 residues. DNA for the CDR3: TGTGCCAGCAGTCTATCCTCCGGGCCGTTATCCTACAATGAGCAGTTCTTC. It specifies CASSLSSGPLSYNEQFF.

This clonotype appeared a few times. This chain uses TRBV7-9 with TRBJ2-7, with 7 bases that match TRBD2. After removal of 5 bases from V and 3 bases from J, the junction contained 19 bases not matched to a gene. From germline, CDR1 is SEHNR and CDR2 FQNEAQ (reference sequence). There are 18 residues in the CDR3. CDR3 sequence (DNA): TGTGCCAGCAGCCCGCTGAGGCTAGCGGTAGGCCAATTCTACGAGCAGTACTTC. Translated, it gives CASSPLRLAVGQFYEQYF.

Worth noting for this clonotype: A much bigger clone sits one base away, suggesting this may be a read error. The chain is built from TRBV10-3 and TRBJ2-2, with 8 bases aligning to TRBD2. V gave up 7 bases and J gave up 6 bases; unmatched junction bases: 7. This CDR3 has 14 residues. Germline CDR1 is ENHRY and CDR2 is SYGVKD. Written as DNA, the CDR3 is TGTGCCATCATGCGGGGGGAAAAACCCGGGGAGCTGTTTTTT. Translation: CAIMRGEKPGELFF.

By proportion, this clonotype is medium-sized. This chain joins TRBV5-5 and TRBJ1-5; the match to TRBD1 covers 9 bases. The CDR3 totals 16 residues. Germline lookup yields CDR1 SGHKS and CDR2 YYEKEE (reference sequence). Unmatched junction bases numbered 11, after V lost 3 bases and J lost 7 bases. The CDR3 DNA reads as TGTGCCAGCAGCTCCTACCGGGACAGGGAGGGCCAGCCCCAGCATTTT. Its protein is CASSSYRDREGQPQHF.

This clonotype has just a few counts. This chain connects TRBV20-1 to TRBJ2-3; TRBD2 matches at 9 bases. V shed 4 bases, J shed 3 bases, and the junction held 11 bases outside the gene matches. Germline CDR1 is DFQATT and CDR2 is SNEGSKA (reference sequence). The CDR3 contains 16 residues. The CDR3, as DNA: TGCAGTGCTATCCTAACCCTCCTAGCGGGGACAGATACGCAGTATTTT. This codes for CSAILTLLAGTDTQYF.

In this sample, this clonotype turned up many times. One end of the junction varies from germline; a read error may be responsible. CDR3 nucleotide sequence: TGTGCCAGCAGTTACTCGTCGGTCCAGCCCCAGAATTTT. Translating gives CASSYSSVQPQNF. V and J are TRBV6-2 or TRBV6-3 and TRBJ1-5; D not resolved. The CDR3 length is 13 residues. The germline gives CDR1 MNHEY, CDR2 SVGEGT.

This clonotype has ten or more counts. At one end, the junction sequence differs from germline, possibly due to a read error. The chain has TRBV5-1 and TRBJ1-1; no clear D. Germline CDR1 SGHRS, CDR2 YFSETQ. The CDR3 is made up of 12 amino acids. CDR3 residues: CASSRVQGRSSF. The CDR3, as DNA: TGCGCCAGCAGTCGGGTACAAGGCCGCAGTAGCTTT.

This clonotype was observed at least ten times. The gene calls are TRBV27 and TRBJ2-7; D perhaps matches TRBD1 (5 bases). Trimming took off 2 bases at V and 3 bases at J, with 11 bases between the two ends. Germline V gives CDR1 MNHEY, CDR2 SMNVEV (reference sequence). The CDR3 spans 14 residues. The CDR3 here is CASSLGWQGYEQYF. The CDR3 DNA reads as TGTGCCAGCAGTTTAGGGTGGCAGGGCTACGAGCAGTACTTC.

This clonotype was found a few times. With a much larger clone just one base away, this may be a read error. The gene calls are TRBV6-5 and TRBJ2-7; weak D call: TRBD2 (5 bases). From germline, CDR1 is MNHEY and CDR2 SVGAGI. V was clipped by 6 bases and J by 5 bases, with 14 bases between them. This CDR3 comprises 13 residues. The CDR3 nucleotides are TGTGCCAGCAGAGAGACTACAAGGGACGAGCAGTACTTC. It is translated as CASRETTRDEQYF.

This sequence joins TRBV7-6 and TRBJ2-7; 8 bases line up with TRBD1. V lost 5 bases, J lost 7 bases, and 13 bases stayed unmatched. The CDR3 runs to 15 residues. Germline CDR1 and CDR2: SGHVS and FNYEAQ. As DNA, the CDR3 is TGTGCCAGCAGCCAGACGGACAGGGCCGATCGGGAGCAGTACTTC. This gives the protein CASSQTDRADREQYF.

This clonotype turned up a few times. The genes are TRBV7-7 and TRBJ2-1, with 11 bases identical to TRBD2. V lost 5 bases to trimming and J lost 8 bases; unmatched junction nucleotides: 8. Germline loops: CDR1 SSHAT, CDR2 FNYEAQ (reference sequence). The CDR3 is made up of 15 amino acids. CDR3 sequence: CASSATGLAADEQFF. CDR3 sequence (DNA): TGTGCCAGCAGCGCCACGGGACTAGCGGCCGATGAGCAGTTCTTC.

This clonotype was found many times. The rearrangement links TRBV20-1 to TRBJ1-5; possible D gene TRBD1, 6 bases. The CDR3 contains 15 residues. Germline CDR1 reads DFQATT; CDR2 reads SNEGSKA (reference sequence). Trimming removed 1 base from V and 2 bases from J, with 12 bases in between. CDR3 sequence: CSARGTGSRNQPQHF. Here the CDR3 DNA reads TGCAGTGCTAGAGGTACAGGGAGCCGCAATCAGCCCCAGCATTTT.

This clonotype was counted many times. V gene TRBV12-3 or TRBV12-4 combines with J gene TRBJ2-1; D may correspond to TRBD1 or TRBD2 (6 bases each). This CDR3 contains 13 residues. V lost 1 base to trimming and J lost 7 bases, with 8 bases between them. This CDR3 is CASSLEGGNEQFF. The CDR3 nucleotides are TGTGCCAGCAGTTTAGAAGGGGGGAATGAGCAGTTCTTC.

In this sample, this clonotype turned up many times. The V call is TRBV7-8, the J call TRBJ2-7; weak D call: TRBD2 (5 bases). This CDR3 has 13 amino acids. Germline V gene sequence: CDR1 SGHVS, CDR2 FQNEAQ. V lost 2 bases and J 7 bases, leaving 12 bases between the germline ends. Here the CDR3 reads CASSLLAQAEQYF. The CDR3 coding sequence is TGTGCCAGCAGCTTACTAGCCCAAGCGGAGCAGTACTTC.

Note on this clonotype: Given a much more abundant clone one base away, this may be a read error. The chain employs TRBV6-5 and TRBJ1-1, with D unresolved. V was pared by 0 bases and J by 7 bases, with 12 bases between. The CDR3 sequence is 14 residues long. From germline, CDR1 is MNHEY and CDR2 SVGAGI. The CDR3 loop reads CASSYSGKTLEAFF. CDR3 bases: TGTGCCAGCAGTTACTCGGGAAAGACGCTTGAAGCTTTCTTT.

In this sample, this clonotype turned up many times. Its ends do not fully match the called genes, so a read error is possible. This CDR3 is CASSPNRAQPQNF. CDR3 DNA sequence: TGTGCCAGCTCCCCCAACCGGGCCCAGCCCCAGAATTTT. The chain uses TRBV6-2 or TRBV6-3 and TRBJ1-5; D gene ambiguous. Germline values: CDR1 MNHEY, CDR2 SVGEGT. This CDR3 region has 13 residues.

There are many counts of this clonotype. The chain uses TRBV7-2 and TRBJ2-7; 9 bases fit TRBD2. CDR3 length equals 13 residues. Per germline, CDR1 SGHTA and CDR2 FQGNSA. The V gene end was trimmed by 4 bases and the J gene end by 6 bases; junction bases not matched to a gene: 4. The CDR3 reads CASSSGLAREQYF. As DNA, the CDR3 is TGTGCCAGCAGCTCGGGACTAGCACGCGAGCAGTACTTC.

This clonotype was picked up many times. The CDR3 sequence is CASSLRAGYNEQFF. CDR3 sequence (DNA): TGTGCCAGCAGCTTAAGGGCGGGCTACAATGAGCAGTTCTTC. The chain employs TRBV7-3 and TRBJ2-1; weak D call: TRBD2 (5 bases). Germline V gene sequence: CDR1 SGHTA, CDR2 FQGTGA. Trimming removed 1 base at V and 3 bases at J, with 7 bases between. This CDR3 region has 14 residues.

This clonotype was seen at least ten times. CDR3 sequence: CSVGYGGTYEQYF. The CDR3 region has the DNA TGCAGCGTTGGATACGGGGGAACCTACGAGCAGTACTTC. The chain links TRBV29-1 to TRBJ2-7; a possible D gene is TRBD2 (6 bases). Germline V gene data show CDR1 as SQVTM and CDR2 as ANQGSEA. This CDR3 comprises 13 residues. The V gene lost 4 bases and the J gene lost 2 bases, with 12 bases spanning the gap.

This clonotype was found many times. CDR3 loop: CASSSVKRGVTDTQYF. The CDR3 coding sequence is TGTGCCAGCAGCTCCGTCAAGCGGGGGGTGACAGATACGCAGTATTTT. V gene TRBV7-2 combines with J gene TRBJ2-3, with 9 bases matching TRBD2. With V trimmed by 4 bases and J by 3 bases, 8 bases remained unmatched. The CDR3 sequence is 16 residues long. Germline-derived CDR1 and CDR2 are SGHTA and FQGNSA.

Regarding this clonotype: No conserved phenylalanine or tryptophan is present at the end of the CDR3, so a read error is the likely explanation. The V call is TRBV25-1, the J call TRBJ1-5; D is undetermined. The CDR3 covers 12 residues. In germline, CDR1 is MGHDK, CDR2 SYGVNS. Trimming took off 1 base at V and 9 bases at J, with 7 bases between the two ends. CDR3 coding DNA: TGTGCCAGCAGTGAATCGTTGGGGCCCCAGCATAAT. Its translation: CASSESLGPQHN.

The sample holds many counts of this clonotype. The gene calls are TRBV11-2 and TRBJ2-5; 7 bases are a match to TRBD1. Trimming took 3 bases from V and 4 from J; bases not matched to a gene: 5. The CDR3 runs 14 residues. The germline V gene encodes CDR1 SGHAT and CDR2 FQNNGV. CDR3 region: CASSFQGVVETQYF. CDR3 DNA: TGTGCCAGCAGCTTTCAGGGGGTGGTAGAGACCCAGTACTTC.

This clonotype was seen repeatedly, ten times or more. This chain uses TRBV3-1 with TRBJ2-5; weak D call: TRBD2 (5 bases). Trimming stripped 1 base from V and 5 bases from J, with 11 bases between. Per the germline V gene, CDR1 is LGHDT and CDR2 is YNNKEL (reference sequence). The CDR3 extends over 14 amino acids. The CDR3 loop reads CASSQVGSPETQYF. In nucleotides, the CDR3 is TGTGCCAGCAGCCAAGTGGGGAGTCCGGAGACCCAGTACTTC.

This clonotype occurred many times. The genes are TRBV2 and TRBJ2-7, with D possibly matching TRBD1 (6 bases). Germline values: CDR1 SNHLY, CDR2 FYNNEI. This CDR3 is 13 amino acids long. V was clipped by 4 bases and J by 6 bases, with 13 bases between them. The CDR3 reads CASSVHRDGEQYF. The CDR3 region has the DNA TGTGCCAGCAGTGTCCACAGGGATGGCGAGCAGTACTTC.

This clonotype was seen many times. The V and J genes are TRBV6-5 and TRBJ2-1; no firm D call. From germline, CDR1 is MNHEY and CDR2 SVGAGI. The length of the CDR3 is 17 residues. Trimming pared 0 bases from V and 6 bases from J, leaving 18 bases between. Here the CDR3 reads CASSYSLSRANSNEQFF. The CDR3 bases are TGTGCCAGCAGTTACTCCTTGAGTAGGGCCAACTCCAATGAGCAGTTCTTC.